The 24 T cell receptor beta chains below all came from one sample that was sequenced in a study of CXCR3-negative and CXCR3-positive naive CD8 T cells. Carrying UMI labels, the TRB cDNA libraries were prepared through 5' RACE. TCRdb re-analyzed the 5' RACE reads; it lists each CDR3 protein once, without DNA. The data show a few thousand distinct CDR3 sequences, and the top ten clones hold 2.5%. The study, taken as a whole, reports: Hydrophobicity was higher for TRB CDR3s found in CXCR3-positive naive cells than in CXCR3-negative naive cells.

No cognate antigen is known for these TCRs. The sequenced sample was naive CXCR3+ CD8+ T cells from blood. Subset given: CD45RO-CCR7+CD27+CD95- naive CD8+ T cells expressing CXCR3 (TNR3+). The receptors were gathered from a human donor in good health. Some clones in this sample may be carry-over from other donors' samples.

Considering frequency, this clonotype is medium-sized (0.01 to 0.1%). The chain uses TRBV10-2 and TRBJ1-1; TCRdb gives TRBD1 as the D gene, but with no DNA this cannot be confirmed. The CDR3 sequence is 14 residues long. Germline V gives CDR1 WSHSY, CDR2 SAAADI. CDR3 sequence: CASSETDPPRIAFF.

The V and J genes are TRBV9 and TRBJ1-5. The CDR3 contains 15 residues. Germline loops: CDR1 SGDLS, CDR2 YYNGEE. CDR3 sequence reads: CASSVDGGGNQPQHF.

This sequence joins TRBV19 and TRBJ1-2. CDR1 and CDR2 (germline): LNHDA, SQIVND (reference sequence). The CDR3 totals 16 residues. CDR3 region: CASSIDLEATYYGYTF.

Its frequency marks this clonotype as medium-sized. The rearrangement joins TRBV29-1 to TRBJ2-1; TCRdb proposes TRBD2, but this gene call is untestable without DNA. Looked up from germline, CDR1 is SQVTM and CDR2 is ANQGSEA. This CDR3 has 17 amino acids. The CDR3 protein is CSVEGLAGAGSYNEQFF.

According to its frequency, this clonotype is medium-sized. The V call is TRBV5-1, the J call TRBJ2-4; lacking DNA, the TRBD1 call made by TCRdb goes unchecked. The CDR3 consists of 17 residues. In germline, CDR1 is SGHRS, CDR2 YFSETQ. This chain's CDR3 is CASSPPRTGLAKNIQYF.

This clonotype is deemed medium-sized by its frequency. The chain is built from TRBV29-1 and TRBJ2-3; TCRdb returns TRBD2, unconfirmable since there is no DNA. CDR3 length equals 17 residues. Germline V CDR1 and CDR2: SQVTM, ANQGSEA. The CDR3: CSVEGSILAGDTDTQYF.

The chain joins TRBV6-5 to TRBJ2-7; TCRdb's D call of TRBD1 is untestable without DNA. This CDR3 is built from 12 residues. The germline V gene encodes CDR1 MNHEY and CDR2 SVGAGI. The CDR3 loop is CASSGTGYEQYF.

This clonotype is deemed medium-sized by its frequency. CDR3: CASSYSRLAGEETQYF. The chain is built from TRBV7-8 and TRBJ2-5; the D gene TCRdb calls, TRBD2, cannot be checked with no DNA. This CDR3 region has 16 residues. Germline V gives CDR1 SGHVS, CDR2 FQNEAQ.

The J gene is TRBJ1-3, the V gene TRBV19. The germline V gene encodes CDR1 LNHDA and CDR2 SQIVND (reference sequence). CDR3 size: 13 residues. The CDR3: CASSILGGNTIYF.

The chain links TRBV10-3 to TRBJ2-6. CDR3 length: 15 residues. The V gene's germline CDR1 is ENHRY and CDR2 SYGVKD. CDR3 residues: CAISELGSGANVLTF.

The J gene is TRBJ2-1, the V gene TRBV5-1; TCRdb returns TRBD2, unconfirmable since there is no DNA. This CDR3 comprises 17 residues. CDR1 and CDR2 from the germline V gene are SGHRS and YFSETQ. CDR3 in amino acids: CASSLGLAGGPYNEQFF.

This clonotype ranks as medium-sized in terms of frequency. This chain joins TRBV11-2 and TRBJ2-3; TCRdb's D gene call, TRBD1, goes unchecked for lack of DNA. This CDR3 has 14 amino acids. Per germline, CDR1 SGHAT and CDR2 FQNNGV. The CDR3 protein is CACWGSRGPDTQYF.

The J gene is TRBJ2-5, the V gene TRBV7-9; TCRdb's D gene call, TRBD1, goes unchecked for lack of DNA. There are 11 residues in the CDR3. Germline V gene sequence: CDR1 SEHNR, CDR2 FQNEAQ (reference sequence). CDR3: CASSPRETQYF.

The V call is TRBV27, the J call TRBJ1-1. This CDR3 region has 14 residues. The germline V gene has CDR1 MNHEY and CDR2 SMNVEV (reference sequence). CDR3 loop: CASSLGLGSTEAFF.

The V gene is TRBV5-1, the J gene TRBJ1-1; TCRdb names TRBD1, which stays unverified in the absence of DNA. Germline CDR1 reads SGHRS; CDR2 reads YFSETQ. This CDR3 comprises 14 residues. CDR3 sequence: CASSGKGGNTEAFF.

The chain is built from TRBV29-1 and TRBJ2-3. CDR3 length: 12 amino acids. CDR1 is SQVTM and CDR2 is ANQGSEA in the germline V gene. CDR3 amino acids: CSVGEQADTQYF.

The chain uses TRBV5-1 and TRBJ2-1; TCRdb indicates TRBD2, and absent DNA this call remains unverified. The CDR3 length is 15 residues. Germline CDR1 and CDR2: SGHRS and YFSETQ. CDR3 sequence reads: CASSLVTSGKNEQFF.

V gene TRBV5-1 combines with J gene TRBJ2-1. This CDR3 contains 15 residues. Germline V gives CDR1 SGHRS, CDR2 YFSETQ. CDR3 sequence reads: CASSLAYYAGDEQFF.

Considering frequency, this clonotype is medium-sized. The chain joins TRBV5-5 to TRBJ2-1; TCRdb's assignment of TRBD2 cannot be checked, as there is no DNA. The CDR3 sequence is 14 residues long. CDR1 and CDR2 from the germline V gene are SGHKS and YYEKEE (reference sequence). CDR3 amino acids: CASSLIRGADEQFF.

This chain links TRBV28 with TRBJ1-1; TCRdb proposes TRBD1, but this gene call is untestable without DNA. CDR3 length equals 17 residues. The germline gives CDR1 MDHEN, CDR2 SYDVKM. CDR3 residues: CASSLSVDILTTPEAFF.

This clonotype is medium-sized by frequency. The gene calls are TRBV11-2 and TRBJ2-3. This CDR3 contains 13 residues. CDR1 SGHAT and CDR2 FQNNGV come from the germline V gene. CDR3 region: CASSLLKADTQYF. Using reference TRBV11-2 and TRBJ2-3 for the parts outside the CDR3, the full variable domain is EAGVAQSPRYKIIEKRQSVAFWCNPISGHATLYWYQQILGQGPKLLIQFQNNGVVDDSQLPKDRFSAERLKGVDSTLKIQPAKLEDSAVYLCASSLLKADTQYFGPGTRLTVL.

This clonotype is classed as medium-sized by frequency. The chain has TRBV5-1 and TRBJ2-1; TCRdb indicates TRBD2, and absent DNA this call remains unverified. The CDR3 runs to 15 residues. Per germline, CDR1 SGHRS and CDR2 YFSETQ. The CDR3 loop is CASSFLAGADNEQFF. Full variable domain (missing parts from reference TRBV5-1 and TRBJ2-1): KAGVTQTPRYLIKTRGQQVTLSCSPISGHRSVSWYQQTPGQGLQFLFEYFSETQRNKGNFPGRFSGRQFSNSRSEMNVSTLELGDSALYLCASSFLAGADNEQFFGPGTRLTVL.

The chain is built from TRBV6-2 or TRBV6-3 and TRBJ2-3; TCRdb's D gene call, TRBD1, goes unchecked for lack of DNA. The CDR3 has 16 amino acids. Germline V gives CDR1 MNHEY, CDR2 SVGEGT. CDR3 in amino acids: CASITDADRGLDTQYF.

By frequency, this clonotype registers medium-sized. V and J are TRBV21-1 and TRBJ2-6; the TCRdb D gene call, TRBD2, has no DNA to confirm it. TRBV21-1 has pseudogene status. The CDR3 covers 17 residues. Here the CDR3 reads CASSRPRDLRGANVLTF.